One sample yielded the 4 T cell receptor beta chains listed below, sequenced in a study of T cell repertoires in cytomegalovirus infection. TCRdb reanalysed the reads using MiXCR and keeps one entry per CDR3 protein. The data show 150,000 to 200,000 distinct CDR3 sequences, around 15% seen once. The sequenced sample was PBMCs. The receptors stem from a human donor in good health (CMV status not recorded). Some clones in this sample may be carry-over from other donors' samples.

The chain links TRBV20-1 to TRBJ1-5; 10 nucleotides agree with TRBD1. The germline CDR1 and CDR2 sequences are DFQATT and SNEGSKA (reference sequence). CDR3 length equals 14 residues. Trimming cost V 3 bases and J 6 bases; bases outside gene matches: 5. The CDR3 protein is CSARSGQGFQPQHF. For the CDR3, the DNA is TGCAGTGCTAGGTCGGGACAGGGGTTTCAGCCCCAGCATTTT.

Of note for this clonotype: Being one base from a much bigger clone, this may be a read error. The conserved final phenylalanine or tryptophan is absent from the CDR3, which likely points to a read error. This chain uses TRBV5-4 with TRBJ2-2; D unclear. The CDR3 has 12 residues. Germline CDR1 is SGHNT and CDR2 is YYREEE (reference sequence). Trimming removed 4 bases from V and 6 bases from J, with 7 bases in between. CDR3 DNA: TGTGCCAGCAGCCCTAGTTCCGGGGAGCTGTTTTTG. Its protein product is CASSPSSGELFL.

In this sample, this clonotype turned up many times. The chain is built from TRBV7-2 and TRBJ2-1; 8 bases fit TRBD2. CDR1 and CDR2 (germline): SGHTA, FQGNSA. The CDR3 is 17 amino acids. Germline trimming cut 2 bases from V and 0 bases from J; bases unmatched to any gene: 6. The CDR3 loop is CASSLMGSGISYNEQFF. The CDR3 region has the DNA TGTGCCAGCAGCTTAATGGGTAGCGGGATCTCCTACAATGAGCAGTTCTTC.

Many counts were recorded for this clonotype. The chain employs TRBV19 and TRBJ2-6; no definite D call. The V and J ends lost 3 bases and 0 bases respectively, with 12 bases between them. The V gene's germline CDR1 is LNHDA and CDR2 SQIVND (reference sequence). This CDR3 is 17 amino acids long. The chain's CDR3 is CASSIWEFSSGANVLTF. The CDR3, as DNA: TGTGCCAGTAGTATCTGGGAATTCAGCTCTGGGGCCAACGTCCTGACTTTC.